This T cell receptor (beta chain) is from a study of T cell changes during pregnancy in multiple sclerosis. V was pared by 4 bases and J by 1 base, with 3 bases of the junction left unmatched. CDR3 length: 15 amino acids. In germline, CDR1 is SGHKS, CDR2 YYEKEE (reference sequence). Sequencing was performed with immunoSEQ multiplex PCR; in TCRdb, only in-frame clones are kept and a portion is missing. Among roughly 39,000 clones listed, 92% were seen once. The chain is built from TRBV5-5 and TRBJ2-2; TRBD2 matches 8 bases. The sequence derives from a female donor with multiple sclerosis, enrolled in a pregnancy study. This sample comprised CD4+ T cells from peripheral blood mononuclear cells, obtained before pregnancy. DNA of the CDR3: TGTGCCAGCAGCAGCGCGGGAGGGAACACCGGGGAGCTGTTTTTT. It translates to CASSSAGGNTGELFF.